The TCR beta chain described here comes from a study of long-term antiretroviral therapy in people with HIV. V was clipped by 2 bases and J by 7 bases, with 17 bases between them. The CDR3 runs 16 residues. Germline lookup yields CDR1 SGHAT and CDR2 FQNNGV. This was the immunoSEQ v3.0 assay at survey level. Sequencing set out to capture about 40,000-55,000 T-cell genomes per sample. Data came from immunoSEQ multiplex PCR; TCRdb stores just in-frame clones and leaves some out. The sample includes about 33,000 clones, 95% to 97% of them seen just once. V is TRBV11-2 and J is TRBJ2-2; D could derive from TRBD1 or TRBD2 (5 bases each). This specimen was unsorted PBMCs, taken around 6.6 years after starting antiretroviral therapy. This TCR derives from a young man with HIV. The CDR3 region is CASSLLGGLRGGELFF. CDR3 DNA: TGTGCCAGCAGCTTACTTGGCGGCCTGAGGGGCGGGGAGCTGTTTTTT.